This entry features one TCR beta chain sequence. How the authors handled the data: Amplification from reference gene primers served as the basis for estimated nucleated cell counts. Here immunoSEQ multiplex PCR was the method, and the copy in TCRdb shows in-frame clones only, minus some. D and trimming were read from the DNA, whereas the V and J calls and clone size are those reported in that table. The repertoire holds about 290,000 clones, with about 82% as singletons. This sample is drawn from a study of blood T cell repertoires in COVID-19. Overall study: Sources were T cells, B-cell-depleted T cells, or PBMCs; the material itself was cDNA or gDNA.

Germline-derived CDR1 and CDR2 are MGHRA and YSYEKL. Trimming at V came to 3 bases and at J to 3 bases, leaving 9 bases not matched to a gene. CDR3 length: 17 residues. The source material was peripheral blood. V is TRBV4-1 and J is TRBJ2-5, with 11 bases aligning to TRBD2. The receptor was derived from a woman in her forties or fifties with active or convalescent COVID-19. As DNA, the CDR3 is TGCGCCAGCAGCCACCATACTAGCGGGAGAGTGAAAGAGACCCAGTACTTC. This sequence encodes CASSHHTSGRVKETQYF.